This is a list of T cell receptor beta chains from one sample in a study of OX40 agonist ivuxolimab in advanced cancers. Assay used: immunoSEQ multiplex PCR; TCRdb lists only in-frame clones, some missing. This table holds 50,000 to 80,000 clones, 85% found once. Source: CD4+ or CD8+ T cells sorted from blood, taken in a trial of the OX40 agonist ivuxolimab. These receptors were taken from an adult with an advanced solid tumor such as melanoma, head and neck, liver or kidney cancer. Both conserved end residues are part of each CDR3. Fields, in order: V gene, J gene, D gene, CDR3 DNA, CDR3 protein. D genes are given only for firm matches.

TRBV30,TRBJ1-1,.,TGTGCCTGGAGTGTACGGTCGGACGCTGAAGCTTTCTTT,CAWSVRSDAEAFF
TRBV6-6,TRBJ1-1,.,TGTGCCAGCAGTTACTCTCAGGGATCCACTGAAGCTTTCTTT,CASSYSQGSTEAFF
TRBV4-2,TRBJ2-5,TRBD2,TGTGCCAGCAGTTCTAGAGCGGGAGTCAGGGAGACCCAGTACTTC,CASSSRAGVRETQYF
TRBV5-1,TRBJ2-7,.,TGCGCCAGCAGCGCAGAGCCCTACGAGCAGTACTTC,CASSAEPYEQYF
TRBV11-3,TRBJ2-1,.,TGTGCCAGCAGCTTAGGGGCTCGGCTTGGGAATGAGCAGTTCTTC,CASSLGARLGNEQFF
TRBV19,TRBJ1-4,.,TGTGCCAGTAGGACAGCTGCAACTAATGAAAAACTGTTTTTT,CASRTAATNEKLFF
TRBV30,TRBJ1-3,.,TGTGCCTGGAGTCTGTCCGGAAACACCATATATTTT,CAWSLSGNTIYF
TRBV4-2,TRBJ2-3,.,TGTGCCAGCAGCACGTCGGACAGTAGAGATACGCAGTATTTT,CASSTSDSRDTQYF
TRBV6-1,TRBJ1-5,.,TGTGCCAGCAGGGGGGGGCAGGGACATCAGCCCCAGCATTTT,CASRGGQGHQPQHF
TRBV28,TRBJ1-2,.,TGTGCCAGCACCCCAGGCTATGGCTACACCTTC,CASTPGYGYTF
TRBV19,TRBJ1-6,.,TGTGCCAGTAGTATCGGCTTAAGGAGCTCCTATAATTCACCCCTCCACTTT,CASSIGLRSSYNSPLHF
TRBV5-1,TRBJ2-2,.,TGCGCCAGCAGCTTGACCAACACCGGGGAGCTGTTTTTT,CASSLTNTGELFF
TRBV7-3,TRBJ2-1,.,TGTGCCAGCAGCTTACAGTTCAATGAGCAGTTCTTC,CASSLQFNEQFF
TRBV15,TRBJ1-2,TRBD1,TGTGCCACCAGCAGAGATTGGACAGGGGGGAACTATGGCTACACCTTC,CATSRDWTGGNYGYTF
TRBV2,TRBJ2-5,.,TGTGCCAGCACCGGAGGGAGGGAGACCCAGTACTTC,CASTGGRETQYF
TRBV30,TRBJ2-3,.,TGTGCCTGGAGTGAGGACGGGGCGACTGCGCAGTATTTT,CAWSEDGATAQYF
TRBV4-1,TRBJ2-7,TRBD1,TGCGCCAGCAGCCCCGGGGACAGGGCCGACGAGCAGTACTTC,CASSPGDRADEQYF
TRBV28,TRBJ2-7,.,TGTGCCAGCTGGAACGATTACGAGCAGTACTTC,CASWNDYEQYF
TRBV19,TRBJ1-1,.,TGTGCCAGTACCCCCTCCGGGATCATGAACACTGAAGCTTTCTTT,CASTPSGIMNTEAFF
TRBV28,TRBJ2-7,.,TGTGCCAGCAGTTTATATGGGTCGGGCGAGCAGTACTTC,CASSLYGSGEQYF
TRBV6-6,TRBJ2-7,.,TGTGCCAGCAGTTACGCAGCTGAGGGTGCGGCTCCTTTC,CASSYAAEGAAPF
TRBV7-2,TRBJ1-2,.,TGTGCCAGCAGCACTCAAATGGACGCTGGCTACACCTTC,CASSTQMDAGYTF
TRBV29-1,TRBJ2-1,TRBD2,TGCAGCGTTGAGCGGGAGGGTACAAATGAGCAGTTCTTC,CSVEREGTNEQFF
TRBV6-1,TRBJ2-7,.,TGTGCCAGCAGGAAAACAGCTGCCTACGAGCAGTACTTC,CASRKTAAYEQYF
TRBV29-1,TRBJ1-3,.,TGCAGCGTTGGGGACACCAGCTCTGGAAACACCATATATTTT,CSVGDTSSGNTIYF
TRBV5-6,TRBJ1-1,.,TGTGCCAGCAGCCCCAGAGGCACTGAAGCTTTCTTT,CASSPRGTEAFF
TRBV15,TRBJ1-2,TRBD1,TGTGCCACCAGCAGAGATGGGACAGGGGTTAACTATGGCTACACCTTC,CATSRDGTGVNYGYTF
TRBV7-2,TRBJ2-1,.,TGTGCCAGCAGCTGGGGACGAATCTCCTACAATGAGCAGTTCTTC,CASSWGRISYNEQFF
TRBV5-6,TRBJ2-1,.,TGTGCCAGCAGCTCAGCAGGGGGAGGTTATGAGCAGTTCTTC,CASSSAGGGYEQFF